This T cell receptor (beta chain) emerged from a study of blood T cells in healthy people across ages. Next came a second PCR, run for about 6 to 12 cycles, which used a sample-barcoded 5' primer along with a J-beta primer mix. Using its own MiXCR run on the 5' RACE reads, TCRdb lists one record per CDR3 protein. The sample carries about 1.1 million distinct CDR3 sequences, about two fifths recorded once. Concerning this clonotype: Its antigen is not identified.

General observations from the study: Because sorting was not performed, PBMCs prevented conclusive naive versus antigen-experienced comparison.

The clonotype originates from a man aged 18 to 29 in good health. The sequenced material came from blood.

The CDR3 spells CASRVLREETQYF. DNA of the CDR3: TGTGCCAGCAGGGTGTTACGGGAAGAGACCCAGTACTTC. This chain links TRBV2 with TRBJ2-4; unclear D gene. The J call is in doubt because the DNA end fits TRBJ2-5 better. The CDR3 is 13 amino acids. Germline values: CDR1 SNHLY, CDR2 FYNNEI.